The 3 T cell receptor beta chains reported below all come from one sample, sequenced in a study of T cell repertoires in cytomegalovirus infection (dated by TCRdb to about 2019). The reads were generated on an Illumina HiSeq 1500. TCRdb ran its own pipeline on the public reads, namely fastp trimming at Q25 and MiXCR clone calling, and kept in-frame beta chains. Rows are combined by CDR3 protein, so each entry shows the most common genes and DNA. This sample holds 200,000 to 250,000 distinct CDR3 sequences; 35% to 45% were observed only once. In total, the top ten clones hold approximately 59% of the sample. These receptors have no identified antigens. The label giving this sample's treatment or condition can be read as: in vitro stimulation with specific CMV peptide epitopes to enrich CMV-specific T cells. Sequencing was performed on CD8+ T cells from cultured PBMCs, taken from culture after CMV antigen stimulation. The receptors come from a human donor in good health (CMV status not recorded). Some clones in this sample may be carry-over from other donors' samples.

Only one count was recorded for this clonotype. A read error may be the cause here, since a much bigger clone is one base away. The rearrangement uses TRBV28 and TRBJ2-2; D gene uncertain. The germline CDR1 and CDR2 sequences are MDHEN and SYDVKM. The V and J ends lost 6 bases and 3 bases respectively, with 8 bases between them. The CDR3 covers 13 residues. The CDR3 DNA follows: TGTGCCAGCAGGACTGAGTACACCGGGGAGCTGTTTTTT. Its protein product is CASRTEYTGELFF.

V usage is TRBV4-1 and J usage is TRBJ1-5; 11 bases are shared with TRBD1. After removal of 6 bases from V and 1 base from J, the junction contained 8 bases not matched to a gene. The germline gives CDR1 MGHRA, CDR2 YSYEKL. CDR3 length: 17 residues. CDR3 nucleotides: TGCGCCAGCAGTACGGGACAGGGGGAGATGAGCAATCAGCCCCAGCATTTT. Its translation: CASSTGQGEMSNQPQHF.

This chain joins TRBV10-3 and TRBJ1-1; the match to TRBD1 covers 9 bases. With V trimmed by 4 bases and J by 0 bases, 6 bases remained unmatched. Germline V CDR1 and CDR2: ENHRY, SYGVKD. This CDR3 has 16 residues. CDR3 in DNA: TGTGCCATCAGTGTCTGGGGACAGGGTCTGAACACTGAAGCTTTCTTT. Protein product: CAISVWGQGLNTEAFF.